These 28 T cell receptor beta chains share one sample of origin, sequenced in a study of cytomegalovirus exposure and HLA in healthy donors. Method: immunoSEQ multiplex PCR; TCRdb's copy keeps in-frame clones and lacks some. Here the sample spans some 59,000 clones, roughly 87% being singletons. Material: PBMCs. The receptors originated from a woman between 18 and 29 years old in good health and CMV-seropositive.

The CDR3 DNA is TGTGCCAGTACGTGGACTAGCGGGGGGGCCGGGGAGCTGTTTTTT. The encoded protein is CASTWTSGGAGELFF. The genes are TRBV19 and TRBJ2-2; 15 positions match TRBD2. The CDR3 contains 15 residues. V was clipped by 7 bases and J by 6 bases; unmatched bases: 3. The V gene's germline CDR1 is LNHDA and CDR2 SQIVND (reference sequence).

This clone showed up just a few times. The chain recombines TRBV5-4 with TRBJ2-7; 7 positions agree with TRBD1. Per the germline V gene, CDR1 is SGHNT and CDR2 is YYREEE (reference sequence). CDR3 length: 14 amino acids. The junction had 3 bases not matched to a gene; V was cut back by 3 bases and J by 0 bases. The chain's CDR3 is CASSSRGSSYEQYF. The CDR3 DNA sequence: TGTGCCAGCAGCTCCAGGGGGAGCTCCTACGAGCAGTACTTC.

V and J are TRBV5-6 and TRBJ2-1, with a possible D match to TRBD2 (7 bases). Germline assignment: CDR1 SGHDT and CDR2 YYEEEE. V was clipped by 4 bases and J by 4 bases, with 18 bases between them. The CDR3 consists of 16 residues. The CDR3 spells CASSAGMRGPYNEQFF. As DNA, the CDR3 is TGTGCCAGCAGCGCCGGGATGCGGGGGCCATACAATGAGCAGTTCTTC.

In this sample, this clone turned up once. V usage is TRBV6-1 and J usage is TRBJ2-3; 9 positions agree with TRBD1. The J segment lost 5 bases and the V segment lost 4 bases, leaving 10 bases of the junction unmatched. The CDR3 is 16 residues long. Germline CDR1 reads MNHNS; CDR2 reads SASEGT. The CDR3 sequence is CASSAVGGQGLDTQYF. As DNA, the CDR3 is TGTGCCAGCAGTGCCGTCGGGGGACAGGGTTTAGATACGCAGTATTTT.

V gene TRBV27 combines with J gene TRBJ1-6; D is unresolved. The CDR3 consists of 13 residues. Trimming cost V 4 bases and J 9 bases, with 10 bases left between them. Germline loops: CDR1 MNHEY, CDR2 SMNVEV (reference sequence). The CDR3 region has the DNA TGTGCCAGCAGTTCCCCAGTCTTTTCACCCCTCCACTTT. This gives the protein CASSSPVFSPLHF.

V gene TRBV2 combines with J gene TRBJ1-6; D not certain. The CDR3 consists of 17 residues. The V and J ends lost 6 bases and 5 bases respectively, with 20 bases between them. Germline lookup yields CDR1 SNHLY and CDR2 FYNNEI. CDR3 sequence reads: CASRSPFGRENNSPLHF. CDR3 DNA sequence: TGTGCCAGCAGGAGCCCGTTCGGTAGAGAGAATAATTCACCCCTCCACTTT.

The chain is built from TRBV29-1 and TRBJ1-2, with 9 bases fitting TRBD1. V lost 6 bases, J lost 4 bases, and 6 bases stayed unmatched. This CDR3 is built from 13 residues. The germline CDR1 and CDR2 sequences are SQVTM and ANQGSEA. CDR3 DNA: TGCAGCGTGGGGACAGGGAACGGCTATGGCTACACCTTC. Translated, it gives CSVGTGNGYGYTF. Looking up the rest from reference TRBV29-1 and TRBJ1-2 gives the full variable domain: SAVISQKPSRDICQRGTSLTIQCQVDSQVTMMFWYRQQPGQSLTLIATANQGSEATYESGFVIDKFPISRPNLTFSTLTVSNMSPEDSSIYLCSVGTGNGYGYTFGSGTRLTVV.

As regards this clone: Other DNA sequences in the same sample also yield this CDR3. This chain uses TRBV5-1 with TRBJ2-1, with 9 bases that match TRBD1. The CDR3 length is 15 residues. The J segment lost 2 bases and the V segment lost 0 bases, leaving 0 bases of the junction unmatched. Germline CDR1 SGHRS, CDR2 YFSETQ. The CDR3: CASSLGQGAYNEQFF. CDR3 DNA sequence: TGCGCCAGCAGCTTGGGACAGGGGGCCTACAATGAGCAGTTCTTC.

This chain uses TRBV9 with TRBJ2-5, with D possibly matching TRBD2 (5 bases). Germline V gene lookup returns CDR1 SGDLS and CDR2 YYNGEE. Trimming shortened V by 4 bases and J by 5 bases, and 18 bases separated the two germline ends. The length of the CDR3 is 15 residues. In nucleotides, the CDR3 is TGTGCCAGCAGCCCTCGAGCGGCTAGCTCGGAGACCCAGTACTTC. Its protein is CASSPRAASSETQYF.

The chain uses TRBV19 and TRBJ2-7; TRBD1 might be the D (6 bases). Germline CDR1 and CDR2: LNHDA and SQIVND (reference sequence). The CDR3 consists of 13 residues. V was clipped by 6 bases and J by 6 bases, with 15 bases between them. CDR3 bases: TGTGCCAGTAGCCCGGGACAAGCAACCGAGCAGTACTTC. Its translation: CASSPGQATEQYF.

The V call is TRBV7-3, the J call TRBJ2-3; D is perhaps TRBD1 (6 bases). In germline, CDR1 is SGHTA, CDR2 FQGTGA. This CDR3 comprises 13 residues. V lost 3 bases to trimming and J lost 7 bases, with 11 bases between them. CDR3 amino acids: CASSLNRAHTQYF. CDR3 in DNA: TGTGCCAGCAGCTTGAACAGGGCGCATACGCAGTATTTT.

The gene calls are TRBV10-3 and TRBJ2-1; the D gene is possibly TRBD1 (6 bases). The CDR3 has 13 amino acids. Trimming shortened V by 3 bases and J by 7 bases, and 10 bases separated the two germline ends. In germline, CDR1 is ENHRY, CDR2 SYGVKD. The CDR3 here is CAISDITGNEQFF. The CDR3 DNA follows: TGTGCCATCAGTGATATTACAGGGAATGAGCAGTTCTTC.

This clone was recorded only once. The rearrangement links TRBV27 to TRBJ1-2, with D possibly matching TRBD1 (5 bases). Germline-derived CDR1 and CDR2 are MNHEY and SMNVEV (reference sequence). The CDR3 has 13 residues. The V and J ends lost 5 bases and 7 bases respectively, with 14 bases between them. The CDR3, as DNA: TGTGCCAGCAGTCGGGAGGCAGGGTTTGGCTACACCTTC. Translation: CASSREAGFGYTF.

V and J are TRBV7-9 and TRBJ1-2; D gene unclear. The germline V gene encodes CDR1 SEHNR and CDR2 FQNEAQ (reference sequence). The CDR3 runs to 14 residues. V was shortened by 2 bases and J by 7 bases, with 14 bases between the two germline ends. The CDR3 loop reads CASSLSGIQIGYTF. The CDR3 coding sequence is TGTGCCAGCAGCTTATCGGGGATCCAAATTGGCTACACCTTC.

The genes are TRBV4-3 and TRBJ2-7; D perhaps matches TRBD2 (6 bases). Germline V lookup: CDR1 LGHNA, CDR2 YSLEER. The CDR3 covers 17 residues. Trimming removed 0 bases at V and 3 bases at J, with 18 bases between. The CDR3 reads CASSQDRVVGGLYEQYF. CDR3 DNA: TGCGCCAGCAGCCAAGATAGAGTAGTGGGGGGTCTCTACGAGCAGTACTTC.

This clone was detected once. V is TRBV5-1 and J is TRBJ1-3; D gene unclear. Germline V gene sequence: CDR1 SGHRS, CDR2 YFSETQ. V was cut by 1 base and J by 0 bases, with 14 bases left in between. This CDR3 has 17 amino acids. CDR3: CASSLTPVQLSGNTIYF. The DNA of the CDR3 is TGCGCCAGCAGCTTGACACCGGTACAGCTCTCTGGAAACACCATATATTTT.

The chain links TRBV27 to TRBJ2-7; weak D call: TRBD1 (6 bases). Trimming took off 1 base at V and 2 bases at J, with 15 bases between the two ends. This CDR3 comprises 16 residues. Germline lookup yields CDR1 MNHEY and CDR2 SMNVEV (reference sequence). The CDR3 protein is CASSLLVYRDTYEQYF. CDR3 DNA: TGTGCCAGCAGTTTATTAGTATACAGGGATACCTACGAGCAGTACTTC.

The J gene is TRBJ2-1, the V gene TRBV13; TRBD2 matches 16 bases. Germline V CDR1 and CDR2: PRHDT, FYEKMQ (reference sequence). There are 17 residues in the CDR3. Trimming removed 5 bases from V and 5 bases from J; junction bases left unmatched: 6. CDR3 bases: TGTGCCAGCAGCATGGGACTAGCGGGGGGGGACAACAATGAGCAGTTCTTC. Translation gives CASSMGLAGGDNNEQFF.

This chain connects TRBV9 to TRBJ2-1; 12 nucleotides match TRBD2. V lost 5 bases and J lost 9; bases outside the gene matches: 3. This CDR3 has 13 residues. Per germline, CDR1 SGDLS and CDR2 YYNGEE. The chain's CDR3 is CASRETSGGEQFF. In nucleotides, the CDR3 is TGTGCCAGCAGGGAGACTAGCGGGGGTGAGCAGTTCTTC.

The chain carries TRBV11-2 and TRBJ2-3; TRBD2 is a possible D gene (6 bases). Germline loops: CDR1 SGHAT, CDR2 FQNNGV. V shed 1 base and J shed 3 bases, with 11 bases lying between them. The CDR3 contains 15 residues. The CDR3 loop reads CASSLGWGETDTQYF. DNA for the CDR3: TGTGCCAGCAGCTTAGGGTGGGGGGAAACAGATACGCAGTATTTT.

This chain joins TRBV5-4 and TRBJ2-3, with 7 bases identical to TRBD1. The CDR3 contains 17 residues. Germline V gives CDR1 SGHNT, CDR2 YYREEE (reference sequence). V lost 4 bases, J lost 0 bases, and 11 bases stayed unmatched. The CDR3: CASSLSSGTASTDTQYF. The CDR3, as DNA: TGTGCCAGCAGCCTAAGCTCCGGGACAGCTAGCACAGATACGCAGTATTTT.

This rearrangement joins TRBV18 to TRBJ1-2, with D possibly TRBD1 on 5 matching bases. The CDR3 spans 16 residues. The germline V gene has CDR1 KGHSH and CDR2 LQKENI. Trimming shortened V by 4 bases and J by 2 bases, and 17 bases separated the two germline ends. The CDR3 loop is CASSLTVGWSNYGYTF. CDR3 DNA: TGTGCCAGCTCACTGACAGTAGGATGGTCCAACTATGGCTACACCTTC.

The rearrangement uses TRBV6-5 and TRBJ2-5, with TRBD2 matching 8 bases. There are 14 residues in the CDR3. V shed 7 bases, J shed 7 bases, and the junction held 11 bases outside the gene matches. CDR1 is MNHEY, CDR2 SVGAGI, per germline. The CDR3 here is CASMWRGESRTQYF. DNA of the CDR3: TGTGCCAGCATGTGGCGGGGGGAGTCTCGGACCCAGTACTTC.

This clone is medium-sized by share. V and J are TRBV6-1 and TRBJ2-5; TRBD2 matches 8 bases. Unmatched junction bases numbered 4, after V lost 0 bases and J lost 4 bases. The CDR3 contains 15 residues. CDR1 and CDR2 from the germline V gene are MNHNS and SASEGT. CDR3 DNA sequence: TGTGCCAGCAGTGAAGCCGCGGGGGGCGCAGAGACCCAGTACTTC. This codes for CASSEAAGGAETQYF.

This clone ranks as medium-sized (0.01 to 0.1%). V usage is TRBV9 and J usage is TRBJ1-6, with TRBD1 matching 7 bases. V lost 3 bases, J lost 9 bases, and 9 bases stayed unmatched. Germline assignment: CDR1 SGDLS and CDR2 YYNGEE. CDR3 length equals 15 residues. This CDR3 is CASSAAGGQTSPLHF. The DNA for the CDR3 is TGTGCCAGCAGCGCGGCCGGGGGACAGACTTCACCCCTCCACTTT.

The chain links TRBV15 to TRBJ2-3; TRBD2 might be the D (6 bases). Germline CDR1 LNHNV, CDR2 YYDKDF (reference sequence). The CDR3 spans 13 residues. Trimming left V 7 bases short and J 0 bases short, with 8 bases between. The CDR3 bases are TGTGCCACCAAGGCGGGGAGCACAGATACGCAGTATTTT. This sequence encodes CATKAGSTDTQYF.

This clone was seen only once. This rearrangement joins TRBV28 to TRBJ2-5, with a possible D match to TRBD2 (6 bases). Germline V CDR1 and CDR2: MDHEN, SYDVKM. V dropped 4 bases and J dropped 5 bases, with 14 bases sitting between them. The length of the CDR3 is 14 residues. Here the CDR3 DNA reads TGTGCCAGCAGTTGGGCAGGTCGGGAGGAGACCCAGTACTTC. It specifies CASSWAGREETQYF.

This CDR3 reads CASSSGTRYNEQFF. CDR3 DNA: TGTGCCAGCAGTTCCGGGACAAGATACAATGAGCAGTTCTTC. The V call is TRBV27, the J call TRBJ2-1; D perhaps matches TRBD1 (6 bases). The CDR3 contains 14 residues. Germline CDR1 reads MNHEY; CDR2 reads SMNVEV (reference sequence). V dropped 4 bases and J dropped 4 bases, with 11 bases sitting between them.